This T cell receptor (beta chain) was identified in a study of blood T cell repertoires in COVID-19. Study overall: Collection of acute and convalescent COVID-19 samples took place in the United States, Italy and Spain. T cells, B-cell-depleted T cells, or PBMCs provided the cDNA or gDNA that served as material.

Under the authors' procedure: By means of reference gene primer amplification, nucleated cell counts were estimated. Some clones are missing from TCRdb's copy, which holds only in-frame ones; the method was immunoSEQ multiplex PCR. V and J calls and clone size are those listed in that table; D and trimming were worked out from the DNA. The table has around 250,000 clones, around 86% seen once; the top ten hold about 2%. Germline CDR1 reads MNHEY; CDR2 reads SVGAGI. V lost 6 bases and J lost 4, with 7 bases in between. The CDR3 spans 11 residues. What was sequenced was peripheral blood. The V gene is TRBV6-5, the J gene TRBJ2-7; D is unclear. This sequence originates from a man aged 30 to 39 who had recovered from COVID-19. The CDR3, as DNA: TGTGCCAGCAGGGCACCTTACGAGCAGTACGTC. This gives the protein CASRAPYEQYV.